Below, one T cell receptor (beta chain) is given with its context. Positively selected for CCR7, the CD45RO-negative cells used as naive CD8 cells excluded terminally differentiated effector memory CD45RA+ cells. This record comes from a study of shared clonotypes between healthy human individuals. About the study: Contributing individuals were a couple of females and three males aged 18 to 49.

The V and J ends lost 4 bases and 2 bases respectively, with 8 bases between them. Germline assignment: CDR1 SNHLY and CDR2 FYNNEI. This CDR3 comprises 14 residues. Sequenced by immunoSEQ multiplex PCR; TCRdb stores in-frame clones only, minus some. This sample has about 800,000 clones, with about 96% found just once. J is TRBJ2-2 and V is TRBV2; D is undetermined. This clonotype originated in a man aged 30-40 years in good health. Sequencing input: naive CD8+ T cells sorted from blood. In DNA, the CDR3 is TGTGCCAGCAGTGGACATATAAACACCGGGGAGCTGTTTTTT. Translation gives CASSGHINTGELFF.